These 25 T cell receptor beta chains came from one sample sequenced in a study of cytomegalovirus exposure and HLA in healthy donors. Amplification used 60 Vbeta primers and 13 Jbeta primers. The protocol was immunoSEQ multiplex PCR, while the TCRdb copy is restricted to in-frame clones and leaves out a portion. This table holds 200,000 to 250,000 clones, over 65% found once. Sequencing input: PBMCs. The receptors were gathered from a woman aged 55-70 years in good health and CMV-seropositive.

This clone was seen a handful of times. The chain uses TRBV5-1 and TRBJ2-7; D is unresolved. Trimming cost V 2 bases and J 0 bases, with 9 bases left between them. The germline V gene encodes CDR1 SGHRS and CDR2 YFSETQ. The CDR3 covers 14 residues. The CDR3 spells CASSFVASSYEQYF. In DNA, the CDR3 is TGCGCCAGCAGCTTCGTGGCCAGCTCCTACGAGCAGTACTTC. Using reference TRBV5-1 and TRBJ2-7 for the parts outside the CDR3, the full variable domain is KAGVTQTPRYLIKTRGQQVTLSCSPISGHRSVSWYQQTPGQGLQFLFEYFSETQRNKGNFPGRFSGRQFSNSRSEMNVSTLELGDSALYLCASSFVASSYEQYFGPGTRLTVT.

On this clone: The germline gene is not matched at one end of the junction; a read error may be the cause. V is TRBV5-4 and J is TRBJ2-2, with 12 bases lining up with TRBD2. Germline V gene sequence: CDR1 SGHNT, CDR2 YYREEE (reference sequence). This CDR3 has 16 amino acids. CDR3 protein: CASSERLAGATGGLFF. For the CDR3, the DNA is TGTGCCAGCAGCGAGAGACTAGCGGGAGCGACCGGGGGGCTGTTTTTT.

The CDR3 region is CASGHENYGYTF. In DNA form, the CDR3 reads TGTGCCAGTGGACACGAGAACTATGGCTACACCTTC. The chain has TRBV19 and TRBJ1-2; the D gene is possibly TRBD1 (5 bases). Germline V gives CDR1 LNHDA, CDR2 SQIVND (reference sequence). CDR3 length equals 12 residues. V was pared by 8 bases and J by 2 bases, with 9 bases between.

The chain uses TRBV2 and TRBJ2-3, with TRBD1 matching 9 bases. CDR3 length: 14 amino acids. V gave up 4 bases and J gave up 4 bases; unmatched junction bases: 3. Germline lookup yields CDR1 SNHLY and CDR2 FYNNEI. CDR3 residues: CASSGDRVADTQYF. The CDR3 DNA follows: TGTGCCAGCAGTGGGGACAGGGTCGCAGATACGCAGTATTTT. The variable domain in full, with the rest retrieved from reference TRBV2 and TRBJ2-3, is EPEVTQTPSHQVTQMGQEVILRCVPISNHLYFYWYRQILGQKVEFLVSFYNNEISEKSEIFDDQFSVERPDGSNFTLKIRSTKLEDSAMYFCASSGDRVADTQYFGPGTRLTVL.

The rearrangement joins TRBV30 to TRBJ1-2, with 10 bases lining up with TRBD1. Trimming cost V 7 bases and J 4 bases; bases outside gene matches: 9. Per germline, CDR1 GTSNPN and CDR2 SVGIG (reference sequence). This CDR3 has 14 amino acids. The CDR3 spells CALTRTGGFYGYTF. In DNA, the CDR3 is TGTGCCTTAACTCGGACAGGGGGATTCTATGGCTACACCTTC.

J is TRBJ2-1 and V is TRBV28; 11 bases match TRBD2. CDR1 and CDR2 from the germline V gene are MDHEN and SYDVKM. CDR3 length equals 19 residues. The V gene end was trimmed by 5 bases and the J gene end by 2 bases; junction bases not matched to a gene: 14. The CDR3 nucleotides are TGTGCCAGCAGTCCCCCCAGGGGACTAGCGGCCCGACCCTACAATGAGCAGTTCTTC. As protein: CASSPPRGLAARPYNEQFF.

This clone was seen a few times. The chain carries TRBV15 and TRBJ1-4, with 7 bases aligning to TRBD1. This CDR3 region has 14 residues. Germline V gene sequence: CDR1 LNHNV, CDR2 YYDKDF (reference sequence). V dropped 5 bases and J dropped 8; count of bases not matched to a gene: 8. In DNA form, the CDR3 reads TGTGCCACCAGCGGGAGACAGGGATGGGAAAAACTGTTTTTT. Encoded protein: CATSGRQGWEKLFF.

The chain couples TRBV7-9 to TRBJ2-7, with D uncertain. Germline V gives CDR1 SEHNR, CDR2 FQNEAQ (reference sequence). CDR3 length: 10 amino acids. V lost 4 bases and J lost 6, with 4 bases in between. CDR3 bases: TGTGCCAGCAGCTCCAGCGAGCAGTACTTC. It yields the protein CASSSSEQYF.

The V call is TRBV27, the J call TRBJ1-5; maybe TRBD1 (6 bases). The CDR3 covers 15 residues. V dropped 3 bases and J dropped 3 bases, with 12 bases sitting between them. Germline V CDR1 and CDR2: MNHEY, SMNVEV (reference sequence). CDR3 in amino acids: CASSFTGYANQPQHF. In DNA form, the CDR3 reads TGTGCCAGCAGTTTCACAGGGTACGCCAATCAGCCCCAGCATTTT.

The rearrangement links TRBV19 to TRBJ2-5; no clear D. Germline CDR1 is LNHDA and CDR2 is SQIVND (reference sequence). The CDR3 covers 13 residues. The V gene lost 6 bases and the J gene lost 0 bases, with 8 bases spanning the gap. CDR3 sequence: CASSLQNQETQYF. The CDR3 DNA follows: TGTGCCAGTAGCCTACAGAACCAAGAGACCCAGTACTTC.

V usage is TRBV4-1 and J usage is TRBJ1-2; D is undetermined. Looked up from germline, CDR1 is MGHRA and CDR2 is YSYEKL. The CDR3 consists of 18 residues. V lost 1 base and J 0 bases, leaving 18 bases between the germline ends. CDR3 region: CASSQAGRPPGANYGYTF. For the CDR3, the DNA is TGCGCCAGCAGCCAAGCCGGGAGACCTCCTGGGGCTAACTATGGCTACACCTTC.

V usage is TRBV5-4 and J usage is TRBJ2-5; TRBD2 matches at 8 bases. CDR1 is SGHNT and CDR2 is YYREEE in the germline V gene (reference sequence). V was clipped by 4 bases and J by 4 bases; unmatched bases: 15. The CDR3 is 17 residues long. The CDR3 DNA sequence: TGTGCCAGCAGCCTTGGTGGGGCTAGCGGGTCGGGAGAGACCCAGTACTTC. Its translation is CASSLGGASGSGETQYF.

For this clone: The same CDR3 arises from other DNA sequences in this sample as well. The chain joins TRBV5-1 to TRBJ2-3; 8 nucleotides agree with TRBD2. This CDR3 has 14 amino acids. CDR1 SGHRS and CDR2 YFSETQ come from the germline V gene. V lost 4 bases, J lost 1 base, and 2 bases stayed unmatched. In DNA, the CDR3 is TGCGCCAGCAGCCTGGGACTAGGCACAGATACGCAGTATTTT. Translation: CASSLGLGTDTQYF.

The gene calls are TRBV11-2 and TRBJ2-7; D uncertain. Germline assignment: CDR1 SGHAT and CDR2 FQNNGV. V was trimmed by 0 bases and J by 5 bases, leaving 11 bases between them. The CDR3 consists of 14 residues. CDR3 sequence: CASSLDQVTDEQYF. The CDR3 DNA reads TGTGCCAGCAGCTTAGATCAAGTGACTGACGAGCAGTACTTC.

The CDR3 loop reads CASSSQGADSPLHF. The DNA for the CDR3 is TGCGCCAGCAGCTCACAGGGGGCCGATTCACCCCTCCACTTT. The rearrangement links TRBV5-1 to TRBJ1-6; 9 nucleotides match TRBD1. CDR3 size: 14 residues. The germline CDR1 and CDR2 sequences are SGHRS and YFSETQ. The ends lost 3 bases at V and 8 bases at J; junction bases unmatched: 3.

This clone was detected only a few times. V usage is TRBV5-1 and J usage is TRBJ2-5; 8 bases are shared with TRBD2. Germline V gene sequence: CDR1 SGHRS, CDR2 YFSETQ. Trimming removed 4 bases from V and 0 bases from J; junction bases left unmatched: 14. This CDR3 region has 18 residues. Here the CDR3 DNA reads TGCGCCAGCAGCCCCCGGGACGGGGGGGACACTTACCAAGAGACCCAGTACTTC. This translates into CASSPRDGGDTYQETQYF.

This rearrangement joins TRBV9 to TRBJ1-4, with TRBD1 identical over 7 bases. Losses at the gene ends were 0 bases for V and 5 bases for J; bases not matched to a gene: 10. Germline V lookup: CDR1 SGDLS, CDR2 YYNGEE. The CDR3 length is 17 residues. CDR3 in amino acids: CASSVGLGTASNEKLFF. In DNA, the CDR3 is TGTGCCAGCAGCGTAGGACTAGGGACAGCCTCCAATGAAAAACTGTTTTTT.

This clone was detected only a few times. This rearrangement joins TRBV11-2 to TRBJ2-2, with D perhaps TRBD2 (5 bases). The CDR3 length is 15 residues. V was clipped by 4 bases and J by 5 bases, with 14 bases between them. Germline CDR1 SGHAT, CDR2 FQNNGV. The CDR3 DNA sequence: TGTGCCAGCAGCTACAGCGGCGGGCGGACCGGGGAGCTGTTTTTT. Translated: CASSYSGGRTGELFF.

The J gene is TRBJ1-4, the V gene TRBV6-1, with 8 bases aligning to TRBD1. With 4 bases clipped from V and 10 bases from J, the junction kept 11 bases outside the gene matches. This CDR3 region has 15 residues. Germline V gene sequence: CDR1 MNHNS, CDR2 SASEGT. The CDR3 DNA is TGTGCCAGCAGTGCCTCAGGACAGGGCAAAGGAAAACTGTTTTTT. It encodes CASSASGQGKGKLFF.

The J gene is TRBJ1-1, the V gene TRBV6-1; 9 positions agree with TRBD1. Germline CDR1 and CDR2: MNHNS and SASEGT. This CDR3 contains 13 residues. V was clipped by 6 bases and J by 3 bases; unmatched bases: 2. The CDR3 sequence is CASSGDRDTEAFF. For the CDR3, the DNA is TGTGCCAGCAGCGGGGACAGGGACACTGAAGCTTTCTTT.

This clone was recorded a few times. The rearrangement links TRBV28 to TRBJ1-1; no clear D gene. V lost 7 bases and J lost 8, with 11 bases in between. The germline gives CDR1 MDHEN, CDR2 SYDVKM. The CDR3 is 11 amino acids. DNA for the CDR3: TGTGCCAGCATCGGGAATAGGGAAGCTTTCTTT. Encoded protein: CASIGNREAFF. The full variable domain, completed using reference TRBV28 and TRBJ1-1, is DVKVTQSSRYLVKRTGEKVFLECVQDMDHENMFWYRQDPGLGLRLIYFSYDVKMKEKGDIPEGYSVSREKKERFSLILESASTNQTSMYLCASIGNREAFFGQGTRLTVV.

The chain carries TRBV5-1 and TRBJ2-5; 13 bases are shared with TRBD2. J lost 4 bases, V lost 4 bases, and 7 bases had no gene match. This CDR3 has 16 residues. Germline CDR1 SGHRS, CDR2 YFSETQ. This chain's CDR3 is CASSALLAGGPETQYF. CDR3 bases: TGCGCCAGCAGCGCCCTACTAGCGGGAGGGCCAGAGACCCAGTACTTC. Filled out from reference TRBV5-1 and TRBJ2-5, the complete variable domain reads KAGVTQTPRYLIKTRGQQVTLSCSPISGHRSVSWYQQTPGQGLQFLFEYFSETQRNKGNFPGRFSGRQFSNSRSEMNVSTLELGDSALYLCASSALLAGGPETQYFGPGTRLLVL.

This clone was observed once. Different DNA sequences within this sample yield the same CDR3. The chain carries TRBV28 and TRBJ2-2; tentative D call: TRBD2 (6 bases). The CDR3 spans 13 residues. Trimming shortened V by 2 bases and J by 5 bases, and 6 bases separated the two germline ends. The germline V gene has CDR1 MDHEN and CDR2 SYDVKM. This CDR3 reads CASSLGGTGELFF. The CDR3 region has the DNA TGTGCCAGCAGTTTAGGAGGGACCGGGGAGCTGTTTTTT. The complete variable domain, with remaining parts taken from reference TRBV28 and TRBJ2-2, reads DVKVTQSSRYLVKRTGEKVFLECVQDMDHENMFWYRQDPGLGLRLIYFSYDVKMKEKGDIPEGYSVSREKKERFSLILESASTNQTSMYLCASSLGGTGELFFGEGSRLTVL.

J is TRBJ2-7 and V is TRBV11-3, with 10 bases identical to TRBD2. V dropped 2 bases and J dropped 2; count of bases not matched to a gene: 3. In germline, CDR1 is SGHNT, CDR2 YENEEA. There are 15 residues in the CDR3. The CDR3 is CASSLLAGVPYEQYF. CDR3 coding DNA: TGTGCCAGCAGCTTACTAGCGGGAGTACCCTACGAGCAGTACTTC.

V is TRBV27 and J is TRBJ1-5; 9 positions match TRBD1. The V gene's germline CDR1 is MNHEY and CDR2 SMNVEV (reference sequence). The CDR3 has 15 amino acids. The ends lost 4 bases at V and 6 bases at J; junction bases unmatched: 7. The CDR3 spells CASSSSGTGFQPQHF. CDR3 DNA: TGTGCCAGCAGTTCCTCCGGGACAGGGTTTCAGCCCCAGCATTTT.